Listed here is a single TCR beta chain. Its antigen is still unknown. The record originates from a study of identical twins. Germline V gene data show CDR1 as SGHAT and CDR2 as FQNNGV. The CDR3 length is 14 residues. Trimming took off 6 bases at V and 9 bases at J, with 18 bases between the two ends. TCRdb re-derived calls from the 5' RACE reads in MiXCR, one entry per CDR3 protein. The sample shows fewer than 500,000 distinct CDR3 sequences, approximately 25% of them seen only once. Findings and limits, study-wide: Modelling underestimated the level of out-of-frame TCR alpha sharing observed in monozygotic twins.

In addition, the sample was reused for a study of T cells expressing NK-cell markers.

The sample comprised CD4+ T cells sorted from blood. The rearrangement links TRBV11-2 to TRBJ2-1; D remains unclear. This receptor was taken from a woman under 30 in good health. The CDR3 DNA is TGTGCCAGCAGGACGGATCACTTGAACGGTGAGCAGTTCTTC. Translated, it gives CASRTDHLNGEQFF.